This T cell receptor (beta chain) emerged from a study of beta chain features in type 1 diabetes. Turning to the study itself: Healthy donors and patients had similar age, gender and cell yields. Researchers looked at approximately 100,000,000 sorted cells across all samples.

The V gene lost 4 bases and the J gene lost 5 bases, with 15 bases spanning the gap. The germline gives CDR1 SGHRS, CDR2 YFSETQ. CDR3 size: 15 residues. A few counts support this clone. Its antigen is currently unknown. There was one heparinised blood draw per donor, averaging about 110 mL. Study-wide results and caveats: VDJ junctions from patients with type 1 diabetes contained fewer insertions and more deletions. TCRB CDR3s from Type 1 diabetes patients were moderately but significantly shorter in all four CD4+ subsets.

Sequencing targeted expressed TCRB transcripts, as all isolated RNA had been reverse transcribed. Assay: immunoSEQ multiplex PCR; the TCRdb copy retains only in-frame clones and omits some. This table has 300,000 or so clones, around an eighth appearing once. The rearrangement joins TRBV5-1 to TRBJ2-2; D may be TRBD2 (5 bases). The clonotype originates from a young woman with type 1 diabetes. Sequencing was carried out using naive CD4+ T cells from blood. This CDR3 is CASSRTMTGTGELFF. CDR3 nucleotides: TGCGCCAGCAGCCGAACGATGACGGGAACCGGGGAGCTGTTTTTT.